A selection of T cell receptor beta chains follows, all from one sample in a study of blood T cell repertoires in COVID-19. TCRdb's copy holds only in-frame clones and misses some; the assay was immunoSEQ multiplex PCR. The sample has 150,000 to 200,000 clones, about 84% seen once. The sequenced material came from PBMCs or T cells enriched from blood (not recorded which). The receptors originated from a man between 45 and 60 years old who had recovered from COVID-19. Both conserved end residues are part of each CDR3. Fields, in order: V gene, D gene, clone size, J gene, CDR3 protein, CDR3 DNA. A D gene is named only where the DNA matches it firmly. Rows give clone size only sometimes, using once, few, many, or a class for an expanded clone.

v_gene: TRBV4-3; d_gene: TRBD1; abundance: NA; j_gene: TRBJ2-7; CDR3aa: CASSHYPQGDVYEQYF; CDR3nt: TGCGCCAGCAGCCATTATCCACAGGGGGACGTCTACGAGCAGTACTTC
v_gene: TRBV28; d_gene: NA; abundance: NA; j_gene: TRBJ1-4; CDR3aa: CASSASWEGKLFF; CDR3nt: TGTGCCAGCAGTGCCTCATGGGAGGGAAAACTGTTTTTT
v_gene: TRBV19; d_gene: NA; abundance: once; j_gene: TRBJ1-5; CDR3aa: CASRGTYLDSYSNQPQHF; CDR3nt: TGTGCCAGTAGGGGGACATATCTCGACTCCTATAGCAATCAGCCCCAGCATTTT
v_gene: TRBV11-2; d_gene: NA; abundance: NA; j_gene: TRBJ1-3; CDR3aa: CASSLAATGLSGNTIYF; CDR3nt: TGTGCCAGCAGCTTAGCTGCGACAGGCCTCTCTGGAAACACCATATATTTT
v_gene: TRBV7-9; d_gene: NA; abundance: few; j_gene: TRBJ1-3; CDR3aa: CASSLDSGGSGNTIYF; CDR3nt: TGTGCCAGCAGCTTAGATAGCGGTGGATCTGGAAACACCATATATTTT
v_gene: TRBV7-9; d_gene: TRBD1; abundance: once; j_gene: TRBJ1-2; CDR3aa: CASSPGGVRSYGYTF; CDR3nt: TGTGCCAGCAGTCCAGGGGGCGTGAGAAGCTATGGCTACACCTTC
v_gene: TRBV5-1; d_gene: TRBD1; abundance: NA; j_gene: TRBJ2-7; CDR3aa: CASSLQGAFDEQYF; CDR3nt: TGCGCCAGCAGCTTACAGGGGGCTTTCGACGAGCAGTACTTC
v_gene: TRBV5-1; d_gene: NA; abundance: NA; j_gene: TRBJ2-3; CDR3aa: CASSPGLVPDTQYF; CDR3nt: TGCGCCAGCAGTCCAGGACTCGTCCCAGATACGCAGTATTTT
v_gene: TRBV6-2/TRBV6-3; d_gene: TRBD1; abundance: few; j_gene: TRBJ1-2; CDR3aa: CASSGLTKGASYTF; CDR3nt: TGTGCCAGCAGCGGGCTCACGAAGGGGGCGAGCTACACCTTC
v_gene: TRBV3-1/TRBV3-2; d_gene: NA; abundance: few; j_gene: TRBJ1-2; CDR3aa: CASREQGSPNYGYTF; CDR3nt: TGTGCCAGCAGGGAACAGGGATCCCCTAACTATGGCTACACCTTC
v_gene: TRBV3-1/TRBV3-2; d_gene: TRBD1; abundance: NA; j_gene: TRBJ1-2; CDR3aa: CASSQGWGRGRANGYTF; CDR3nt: TGTGCCAGCAGCCAAGGATGGGGCAGGGGGCGCGCAAATGGCTACACCTTC
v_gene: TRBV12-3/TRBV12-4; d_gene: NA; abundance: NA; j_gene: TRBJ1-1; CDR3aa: CASSSGVGEAFF; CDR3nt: TGTGCCAGCAGTTCAGGGGTGGGTGAAGCTTTCTTT
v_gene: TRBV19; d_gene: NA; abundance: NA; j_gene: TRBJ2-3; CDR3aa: CASIPRGRGTDTQYF; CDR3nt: TGTGCCAGTATCCCGCGGGGCCGTGGCACAGATACGCAGTATTTT
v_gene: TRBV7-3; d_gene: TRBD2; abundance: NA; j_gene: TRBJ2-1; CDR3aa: CASSSPRPRLAKQFF; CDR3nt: TGTGCCAGCAGCTCACCACGGCCGCGACTAGCGAAGCAGTTCTTC
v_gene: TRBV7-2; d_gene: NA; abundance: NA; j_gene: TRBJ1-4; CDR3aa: CASSLLGQLNEKLFF; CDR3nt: TGTGCCAGCAGCTTATTGGGGCAGCTAAATGAAAAACTGTTTTTT